Listed below are T cell receptor beta chains from one sample, sequenced in a study of T cell responses to AZD1222 COVID-19 vaccine. Sequencing used immunoSEQ multiplex PCR; TCRdb keeps in-frame clones, though not all of them. The table includes 95,000 to 100,000 clones, roughly 84% detected once. The sample consisted of peripheral blood, taken on day 0 of AZD1222 vaccination. The origin of the receptors is an adult in good health. CDR3s include the opening cysteine and the closing phenylalanine or tryptophan. A D gene is named only where the DNA matches it firmly. A row's size may be missing; if present it is once, few, many or a size class.

V	D	size	J	DNA	CDR3
TRBV7-2	TRBD1	once	TRBJ1-2	TGTGCCAGCAGCCCCGGGGACAGGGCCATCTATGGCTACACCTTC	CASSPGDRAIYGYTF
TRBV2	TRBD2	-	TRBJ2-2	TGTGCCAGCAGGGGACTAGCGGCAAACACCGGGGAGCTGTTTTTT	CASRGLAANTGELFF
TRBV28	-	-	TRBJ1-2	TGTGCCAGCAGTGCTTCTCACAGGGATGGCTACACCTTC	CASSASHRDGYTF
TRBV28	-	-	TRBJ1-2	TGTGCCAGCAGTCTCTCGATTATCTATGGCTACACCTTC	CASSLSIIYGYTF
TRBV28	-	-	TRBJ1-3	TGTGCCAGCAGTTCCTCCGGACTTAGCTCCCCTGGAAACACCATATATTTT	CASSSSGLSSPGNTIYF
TRBV3-1/TRBV3-2	-	-	TRBJ1-4	TGTGCCAGCAGCCCTTCCATCGGGGTAAATGAAAAACTGTTTTTT	CASSPSIGVNEKLFF
TRBV9	-	-	TRBJ2-6	TGTGCCAGCAGCGCCGCTCTGCCCGGGGGATGGTCGAACAGGGGCTCTGGGGCCAACGTCCTGACTTTC	CASSAALPGGWSNRGSGANVLTF
TRBV5-5	TRBD1	once	TRBJ1-4	TGTGCCAGCAGCCCGGACAGGGGGCGAGAAAAACTGTTTTTT	CASSPDRGREKLFF
TRBV14	-	-	TRBJ1-4	TGTGCCAGCAGCCAATTTGGGGAAAAACTGTTTTTT	CASSQFGEKLFF
TRBV21-1	-	few	TRBJ2-6	TGTGCCAGCAGCAAATCCCGATATGGAGGCTGCTCTGGGGCCAACGTCCTGACTTTC	CASSKSRYGGCSGANVLTF
TRBV18	TRBD1	once	TRBJ2-7	TGTGCCAGCTCCCTTGGACAGGACGGCGAGCAGTACTTC	CASSLGQDGEQYF
TRBV5-4	-	-	TRBJ2-1	TGTGCCAGCAGCGGGGGGCTCGTTACCTACAATGAGCAGTTCTTC	CASSGGLVTYNEQFF
TRBV2	-	-	TRBJ1-5	TGTGCCAGCAGCCCTGTCGGGGGACATAGCAATCAGCCCCAGCATTTT	CASSPVGGHSNQPQHF
TRBV11-2	TRBD1	-	TRBJ1-6	TGTGCCAGCAGCCCATCTGGGACAGGTTCGAGTTCACCCCTCCACTTT	CASSPSGTGSSSPLHF
TRBV9	-	-	TRBJ2-1	TGTGCCAGCAGCGTACTGTCTTCACGGACTATCTACAATGAGCAGTTCTTC	CASSVLSSRTIYNEQFF
TRBV11-3	-	few	TRBJ2-1	TGTGCCAGCAGCTTAGGGGCCAACAATGAGCAGTTCTTC	CASSLGANNEQFF
TRBV7-9	-	-	TRBJ1-2	TGTGCCAGCCAACAGGGAAACTATGGCTACACCTTC	CASQQGNYGYTF
TRBV2	TRBD1	-	TRBJ2-2	TGTGCCAGCACCCGGGACAGGGGAAAGACCGGGGAGCTGTTTTTT	CASTRDRGKTGELFF
TRBV3-1/TRBV3-2	TRBD2	-	TRBJ2-3	TGTGCCAGCAGCCAATTGGGACTAGCGGGAGGATATGGAGATACGCAGTATTTT	CASSQLGLAGGYGDTQYF
TRBV27	TRBD1	once	TRBJ2-5	TGTGCCAGCAGGAGGACAGGAGAGACCCAGTACTTC	CASRRTGETQYF
TRBV28	-	-	TRBJ1-5	TGTGCCAGCAGTTCAACTCGACGGAGCAATCAGCCCCAGCATTTT	CASSSTRRSNQPQHF
TRBV5-1	-	-	TRBJ1-6	TGCGCCAGCAGCCGGGACTCGAGCTCCTATAATTCACCCCTCCACTTT	CASSRDSSSYNSPLHF
TRBV5-6	TRBD2	-	TRBJ2-3	TGTGCCAGCAGCTTGAGAGTAGCGGGATACACAGATACGCAGTATTTT	CASSLRVAGYTDTQYF
TRBV20-1	-	-	TRBJ1-1	TGCAGTGCTAGAGGGGACGGTGAAGCTTTCTTT	CSARGDGEAFF
TRBV7-2	TRBD1	-	TRBJ2-3	TGTGCCAGCAGCCCCTCGGGACAGGGGACAGATACGCAGTATTTT	CASSPSGQGTDTQYF
TRBV27	-	-	TRBJ1-1	TGTGCCAGCAGGTGGACGGGGGACACTGAAGCTTTCTTT	CASRWTGDTEAFF
TRBV4-3	-	-	TRBJ2-7	TGCGCCAGCAGCCAAGGACCCGACTACGAGCAGTACTTC	CASSQGPDYEQYF
TRBV4-3	TRBD2	-	TRBJ2-2	TGCGCCAGCAGCCGAGACCTAGCGGGAGGGGGTTCCGGGGAGCTGTTTTTT	CASSRDLAGGGSGELFF
TRBV19	-	-	TRBJ2-1	TGTGCCAGTAGTCCCGCGGGGGGACAGGTGGGCCATGAGCAGTTCTTC	CASSPAGGQVGHEQFF
TRBV13	TRBD2	-	TRBJ2-7	TGTGCCAGCTCGGGCGGGAGTTCCGAGCAGTACTTC	CASSGGSSEQYF
TRBV14	-	-	TRBJ2-7	TGTGCCAGCAGCCAAGTTGGGGGGTTGTCCTACGAGCAGTACTTC	CASSQVGGLSYEQYF
TRBV19	-	-	TRBJ1-5	TGTGCCAGTAGTATAAACAATCAGCCCCAGCATTTT	CASSINNQPQHF
TRBV18	-	-	TRBJ1-1	TGTGCCAGCTCACCTACCCGGGACAATGAAGCTTTCTTT	CASSPTRDNEAFF
TRBV6-5	-	-	TRBJ1-4	TGTGCCAGCAGTATACAGGCAGAAGGGGAAAAACTGTTTTTT	CASSIQAEGEKLFF
TRBV6-2/TRBV6-3	-	-	TRBJ1-5	TGTGCCAGCAGTTACCACAGGGACAATCAGCCCCAGCATTTT	CASSYHRDNQPQHF
TRBV15	-	-	TRBJ2-7	TGTGCCACCAGCAGAGATAGGTACGAGCAGTACTTC	CATSRDRYEQYF
TRBV7-3	-	once	TRBJ1-1	TGTGCCAGCAGCTTAACCCGGTTCACTGAAGCTTTCTTT	CASSLTRFTEAFF
TRBV19	-	-	TRBJ1-5	TGTGCCAGTAAGGGGCAGTTCAATCAGCCCCAGCATTTT	CASKGQFNQPQHF
TRBV11-2	-	-	TRBJ1-3	TGTGCCAGCAGCCAACATCCACAGGTTTCTGGAAACACCATATATTTT	CASSQHPQVSGNTIYF
TRBV5-1	-	-	TRBJ1-1	TGCGCCAGCAGCTTGGGCCAGGCGAACACTGAAGCTTTCTTT	CASSLGQANTEAFF
TRBV4-3	-	-	TRBJ1-3	TGCGCCAGCAGCCCCAGTCTAACCGGACCTAAAAACACCATATATTTT	CASSPSLTGPKNTIYF
TRBV12-3/TRBV12-4	-	-	TRBJ1-5	TGTGCCAGCAGTTTTGGTTTGGGGCAGCCCCAGCATTTT	CASSFGLGQPQHF
TRBV28	-	-	TRBJ2-1	TGTGCCAGCAGTTTAATAAATGAGCAGTTCTTC	CASSLINEQFF
TRBV27	-	-	TRBJ1-3	TGTGCCAGCAGGGCCGGGACAAACTCTGGAAACACCATATATTTT	CASRAGTNSGNTIYF
TRBV3-1/TRBV3-2	-	-	TRBJ1-1	TGTGCCAGCACCCACGGGGACACTGAAGCTTTCTTT	CASTHGDTEAFF
TRBV7-3	-	-	TRBJ1-6	TGTGCCAGCAGCTTAACAGGGTCGGGTTCACCCCTCCACTTT	CASSLTGSGSPLHF
TRBV30	TRBD1	-	TRBJ1-2	TGTGCCTCAATACAGGGGGCACGTTATGGCTACACCTTC	CASIQGARYGYTF
TRBV7-8	TRBD2	-	TRBJ2-7	TGTGCCAGCAGCTCCCTGGGCCGGGGGGGTAAAGACGAGCAGTACTTC	CASSSLGRGGKDEQYF
TRBV10-3	TRBD2	-	TRBJ2-3	TGTGCCATCAGCGGGACTAGCGGCACAGATACGCAGTATTTT	CAISGTSGTDTQYF
TRBV7-2	TRBD1	-	TRBJ2-6	TGTGCCAGCAGGACCAGGGGGCTCGGGGTTGGGGCCAACGTCCTGACTTTC	CASRTRGLGVGANVLTF
TRBV7-7	-	-	TRBJ2-3	TGTGCTAGCAGCCCCGGGCAAGGGGGCACAGATACGCAGTATTTT	CASSPGQGGTDTQYF
TRBV6-5	TRBD1	-	TRBJ2-5	TGTGCCAGCAACGAGGGGGCTCGAGAGACCCAGTACTTC	CASNEGARETQYF
TRBV11-3	-	-	TRBJ2-1	TGTGCCAGCAGCTTAGAACAGGCATCCCGGCACAATGAGCAGTTCTTC	CASSLEQASRHNEQFF
TRBV29-1	-	-	TRBJ1-2	TGCAGCGTTGAAGTCCTCGATACAGCTGCTACCGGCTACACCTTC	CSVEVLDTAATGYTF
TRBV28	-	-	TRBJ1-5	TGTGCCAGCAGTCCGACAAGTATGATCGGCAATCAGCCCCAGCATTTT	CASSPTSMIGNQPQHF